This T cell receptor beta chain was captured by sequencing in a study of blood T cell repertoires in COVID-19. Study-wide context: COVID-19 samples collected from the United States, Italy and Spain covered acute and convalescent phases. PBMCs, B-cell-depleted T cells, or T cells provided the cDNA or gDNA that made up the material.

This clone appeared a few times. The sample holds other DNA sequences that translate to the same CDR3. Per the authors' pipeline: Estimation of nucleated cell counts was performed using reference gene primer amplification. Data came from immunoSEQ multiplex PCR; TCRdb stores just in-frame clones and leaves some out. The V and J calls and the clone size are those of that table, but D and trimming were determined from the DNA. The sample lists 150,000 to 200,000 clones, 86% occurring once. CDR3 size: 15 residues. Germline V gene data show CDR1 as MNHEY and CDR2 as SVGAGI. V lost 0 bases and J lost 2, with 10 bases in between.

J is TRBJ2-5 and V is TRBV6-5, with TRBD2 as a possible D gene (7 bases). The TCR comes from a man aged 50 to 59 with active or convalescent COVID-19. Sequenced material: peripheral blood. The CDR3 DNA reads TGTGCCAGCAGTTACTCGGGGGGGCTTCAAGAGACCCAGTACTTC. This codes for CASSYSGGLQETQYF.